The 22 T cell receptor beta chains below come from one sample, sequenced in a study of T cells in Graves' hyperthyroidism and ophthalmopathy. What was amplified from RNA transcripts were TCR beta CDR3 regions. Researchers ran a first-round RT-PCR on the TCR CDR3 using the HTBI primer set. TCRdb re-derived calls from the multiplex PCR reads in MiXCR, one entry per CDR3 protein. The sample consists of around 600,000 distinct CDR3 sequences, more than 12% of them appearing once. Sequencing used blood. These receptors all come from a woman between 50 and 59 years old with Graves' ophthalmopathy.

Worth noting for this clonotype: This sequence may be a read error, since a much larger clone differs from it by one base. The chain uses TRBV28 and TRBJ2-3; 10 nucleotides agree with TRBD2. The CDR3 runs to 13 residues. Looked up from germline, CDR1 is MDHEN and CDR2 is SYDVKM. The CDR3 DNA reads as TGTGCAATAGCGGGAGGTGGCACAGATACGCAGTATTTT. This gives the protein CAIAGGGTDTQYF.

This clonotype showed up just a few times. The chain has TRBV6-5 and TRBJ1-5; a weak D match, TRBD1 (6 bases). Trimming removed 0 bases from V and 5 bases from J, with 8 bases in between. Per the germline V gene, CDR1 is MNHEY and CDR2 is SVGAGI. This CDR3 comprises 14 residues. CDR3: CASSYSNRDQPQHF. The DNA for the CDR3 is TGTGCCAGCAGTTACTCGAACAGGGATCAGCCCCAGCATTTT.

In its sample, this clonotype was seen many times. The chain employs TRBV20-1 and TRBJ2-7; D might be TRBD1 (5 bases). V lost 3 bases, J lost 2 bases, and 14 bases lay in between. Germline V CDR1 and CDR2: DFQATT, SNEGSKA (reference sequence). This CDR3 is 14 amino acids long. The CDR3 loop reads CSASSAGITYEQYF. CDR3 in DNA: TGCAGTGCTAGCAGCGCAGGGATAACCTACGAGCAGTACTTC.

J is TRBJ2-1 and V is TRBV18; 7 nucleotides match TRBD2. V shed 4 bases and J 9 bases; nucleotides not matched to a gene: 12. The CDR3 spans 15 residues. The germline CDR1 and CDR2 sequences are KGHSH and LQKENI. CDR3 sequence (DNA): TGTGCCAGCTCACGACGCGGACTAGAGATAGGTGAGCAGTTCTTC. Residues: CASSRRGLEIGEQFF.

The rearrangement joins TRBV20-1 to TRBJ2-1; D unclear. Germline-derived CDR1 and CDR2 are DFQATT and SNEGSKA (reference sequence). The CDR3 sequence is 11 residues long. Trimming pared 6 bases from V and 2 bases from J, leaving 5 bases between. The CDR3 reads CSARTYNEQFF. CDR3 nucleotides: TGCAGTGCCCGTACCTACAATGAGCAGTTCTTC.

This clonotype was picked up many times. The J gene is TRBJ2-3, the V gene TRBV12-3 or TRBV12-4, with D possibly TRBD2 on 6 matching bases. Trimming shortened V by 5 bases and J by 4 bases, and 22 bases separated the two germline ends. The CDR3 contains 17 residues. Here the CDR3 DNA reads TGTGCCAGCAGTCCCACGACTAACGGGAGTAGATCAGATACGCAGTATTTT. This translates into CASSPTTNGSRSDTQYF.

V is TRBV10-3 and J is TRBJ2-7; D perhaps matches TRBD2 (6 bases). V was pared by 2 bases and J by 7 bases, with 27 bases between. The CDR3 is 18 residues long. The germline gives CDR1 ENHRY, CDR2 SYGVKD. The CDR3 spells CAISEPPGLLGRVREQYF. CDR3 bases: TGTGCCATCAGTGAGCCACCGGGACTTCTGGGGCGTGTGCGGGAGCAGTACTTC.

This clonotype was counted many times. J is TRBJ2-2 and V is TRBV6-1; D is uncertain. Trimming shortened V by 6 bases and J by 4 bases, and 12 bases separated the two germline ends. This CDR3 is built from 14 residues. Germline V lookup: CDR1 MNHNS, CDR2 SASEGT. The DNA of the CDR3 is TGTGCCAGCAGACTCCAGTCTCTCACCGGGGAGCTGTTTTTT. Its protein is CASRLQSLTGELFF.

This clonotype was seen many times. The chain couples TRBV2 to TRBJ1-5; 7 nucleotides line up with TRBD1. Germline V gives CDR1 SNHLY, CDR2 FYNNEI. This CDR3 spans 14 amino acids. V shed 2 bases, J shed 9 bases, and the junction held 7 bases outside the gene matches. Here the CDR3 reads CASSETGAERPQHF. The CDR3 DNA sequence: TGTGCCAGCAGTGAAACAGGGGCCGAGAGGCCCCAGCATTTT. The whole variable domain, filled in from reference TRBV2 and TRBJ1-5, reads EPEVTQTPSHQVTQMGQEVILRCVPISNHLYFYWYRQILGQKVEFLVSFYNNEISEKSEIFDDQFSVERPDGSNFTLKIRSTKLEDSAMYFCASSETGAERPQHFGDGTRLSIL.

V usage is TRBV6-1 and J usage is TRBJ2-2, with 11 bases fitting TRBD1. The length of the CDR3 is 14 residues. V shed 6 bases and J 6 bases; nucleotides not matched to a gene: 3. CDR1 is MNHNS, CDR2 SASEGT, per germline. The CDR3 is CASRGTGGAGELFF. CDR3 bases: TGTGCCAGCAGGGGGACAGGGGGAGCCGGGGAGCTGTTTTTT.

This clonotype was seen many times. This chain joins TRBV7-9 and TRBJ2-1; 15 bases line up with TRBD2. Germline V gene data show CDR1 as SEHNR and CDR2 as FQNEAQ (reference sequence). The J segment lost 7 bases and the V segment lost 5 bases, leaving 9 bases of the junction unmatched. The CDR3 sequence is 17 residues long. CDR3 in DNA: TGTGCCAGCAGCCGTTACGGACTAGCGGGAGGGGGGAATGAGCAGTTCTTC. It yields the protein CASSRYGLAGGGNEQFF.

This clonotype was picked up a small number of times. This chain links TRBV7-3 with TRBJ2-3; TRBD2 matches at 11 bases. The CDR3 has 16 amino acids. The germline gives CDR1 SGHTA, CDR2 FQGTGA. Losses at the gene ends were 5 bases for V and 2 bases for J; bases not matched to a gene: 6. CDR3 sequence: CASSIGLAGFTDTQYF. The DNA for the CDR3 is TGTGCCAGCAGCATCGGACTAGCGGGTTTCACAGATACGCAGTATTTT.

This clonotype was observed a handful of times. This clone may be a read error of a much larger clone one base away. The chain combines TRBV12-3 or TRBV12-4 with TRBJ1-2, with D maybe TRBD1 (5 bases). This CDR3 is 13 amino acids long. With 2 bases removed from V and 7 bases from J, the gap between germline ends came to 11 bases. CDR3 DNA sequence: TGTGCCAGCAGTTTAAGGGGAGGACTTGGCTACACCTTC. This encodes CASSLRGGLGYTF.

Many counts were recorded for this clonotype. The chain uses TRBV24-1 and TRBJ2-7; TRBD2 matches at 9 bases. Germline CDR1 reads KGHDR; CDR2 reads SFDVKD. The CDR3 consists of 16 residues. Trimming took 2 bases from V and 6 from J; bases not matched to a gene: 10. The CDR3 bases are TGTGCCACCAGTGATTCGAGTAGCGGGAGATATCGCGAGCAGTACTTC. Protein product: CATSDSSSGRYREQYF.

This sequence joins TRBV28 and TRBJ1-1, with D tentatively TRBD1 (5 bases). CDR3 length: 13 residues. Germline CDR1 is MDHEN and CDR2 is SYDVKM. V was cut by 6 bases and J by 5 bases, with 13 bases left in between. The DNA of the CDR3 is TGTGCCAGCAGGTCCGGAGGGGTAACTGAAGCTTTCTTT. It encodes CASRSGGVTEAFF.

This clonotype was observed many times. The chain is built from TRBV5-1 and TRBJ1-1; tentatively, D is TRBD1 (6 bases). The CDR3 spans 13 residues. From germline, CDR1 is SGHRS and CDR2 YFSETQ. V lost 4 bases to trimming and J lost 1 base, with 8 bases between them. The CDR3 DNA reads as TGCGCCAGCAGCACGGGACAGAACACTGAAGCTTTCTTT. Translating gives CASSTGQNTEAFF.

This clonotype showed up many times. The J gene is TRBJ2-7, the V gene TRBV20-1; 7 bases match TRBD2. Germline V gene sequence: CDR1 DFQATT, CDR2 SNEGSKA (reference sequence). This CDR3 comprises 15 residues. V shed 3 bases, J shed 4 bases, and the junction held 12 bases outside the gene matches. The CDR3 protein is CSASFFAGALYEQYF. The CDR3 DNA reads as TGCAGTGCTAGTTTTTTTGCGGGAGCCCTATACGAGCAGTACTTC.

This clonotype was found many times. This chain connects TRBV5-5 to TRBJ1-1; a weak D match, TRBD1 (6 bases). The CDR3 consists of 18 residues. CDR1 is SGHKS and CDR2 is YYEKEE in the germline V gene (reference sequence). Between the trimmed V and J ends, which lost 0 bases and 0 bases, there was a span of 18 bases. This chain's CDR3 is CASSLVGRGNSLNTEAFF. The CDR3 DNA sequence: TGTGCCAGCAGCTTGGTCGGCAGGGGTAACTCGTTGAACACTGAAGCTTTCTTT.

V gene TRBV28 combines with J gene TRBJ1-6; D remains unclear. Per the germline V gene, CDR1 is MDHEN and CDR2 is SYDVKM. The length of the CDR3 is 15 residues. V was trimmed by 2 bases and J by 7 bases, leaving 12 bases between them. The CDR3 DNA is TGTGCCAGCAGTTTACTAACCGCGGAAAATTCACCCCTCCACTTT. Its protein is CASSLLTAENSPLHF.

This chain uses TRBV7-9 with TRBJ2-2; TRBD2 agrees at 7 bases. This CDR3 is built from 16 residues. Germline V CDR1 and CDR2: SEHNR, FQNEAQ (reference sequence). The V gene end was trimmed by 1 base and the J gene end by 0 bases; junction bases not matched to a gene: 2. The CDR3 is CASSLVGLANTGELFF. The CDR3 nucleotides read TGTGCCAGCAGCTTAGTTGGACTAGCGAACACCGGGGAGCTGTTTTTT.

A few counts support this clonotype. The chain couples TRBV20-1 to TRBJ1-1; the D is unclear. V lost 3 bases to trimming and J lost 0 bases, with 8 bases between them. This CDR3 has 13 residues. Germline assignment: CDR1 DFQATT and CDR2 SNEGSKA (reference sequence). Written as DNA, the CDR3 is TGCAGTGCTAGTTCGGGGATGAACACTGAAGCTTTCTTT. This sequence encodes CSASSGMNTEAFF.

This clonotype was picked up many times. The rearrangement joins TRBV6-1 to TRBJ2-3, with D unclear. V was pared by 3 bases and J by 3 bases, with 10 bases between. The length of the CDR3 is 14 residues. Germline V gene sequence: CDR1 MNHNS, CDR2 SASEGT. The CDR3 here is CASSDAKETDTQYF. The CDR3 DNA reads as TGTGCCAGCAGTGACGCAAAAGAGACAGATACGCAGTATTTT.